One and the same sample provided the 2 T cell receptor beta chains below, sequenced in a study of long-term antiretroviral therapy in people with HIV. The assay, immunoSEQ v3.0, was run at survey level. Clones were sequenced by immunoSEQ multiplex PCR, and TCRdb holds only the in-frame ones, with some missing. This table has some 22,000 clones, 75% to 90% appearing once. This sample comprised unsorted PBMCs, obtained 0.4 years after starting antiretroviral therapy. These receptors were taken from a man aged 45-60 years with HIV.

This chain connects TRBV6-6 to TRBJ2-1; D perhaps matches TRBD1 (6 bases). The CDR3 has 16 residues. Trimming removed 0 bases from V and 4 bases from J, with 13 bases in between. Germline V lookup: CDR1 MNHNY, CDR2 SVGAGI (reference sequence). The CDR3 DNA sequence: TGTGCCAGCAGTTACTCGAAGGGGACATATTACAATGAGCAGTTCTTC. Encoded protein: CASSYSKGTYYNEQFF.

CDR3 in amino acids: CASSPTSFSNTIYF. The CDR3 DNA reads as TGTGCCAGCAGCCCGACTTCTTTCTCGAACACCATATATTTT. J is TRBJ1-3 and V is TRBV6-5; D not certain. V shed 6 bases and J shed 7 bases, with 16 bases lying between them. The CDR3 spans 14 residues. CDR1 and CDR2 (germline): MNHEY, SVGAGI.